The clone carrying this T cell receptor beta chain was recorded a few times. The target antigen is unknown. The sample belongs to a study of T-cell memory formation after mild COVID-19. TCR alpha and TCR beta cDNA libraries with sample barcodes and UMIs came from 5'RACE using constant-segment primers. TCRdb called the 5' RACE reads again in MiXCR, with one record for every CDR3 protein. Altogether about 410,000 distinct CDR3 sequences are present, roughly 18% being singletons, with the ten largest covering 20% to 25%. General study findings and limits: Clones contracting across day 15 to 85 had a balanced CD4/CD8 profile; later expanding clones leaned CD4+. Specificity for SARS-CoV-2 was not confirmed among the second-wave clones peaking on day 37.

The V end lost 5 bases, the J end lost 5 bases, and 21 bases lay between the germline ends. Per the germline V gene, CDR1 is SGHTA and CDR2 is FQGTGA. This CDR3 is 16 amino acids long. The TCR originated in a man between 18 and 35 years old who had mild COVID-19 (a few samples of this study predate the infection). Cell type and time point are not known. The chain recombines TRBV7-3 with TRBJ2-5; perhaps TRBD2 as D (6 bases). The specimen was PBMCs or a T cell subset sorted from them (not recorded which). Written as DNA, the CDR3 is TGTGCCAGCAGCCCCGGGGAGGCCCAAAACAGGGAGACCCAGTACTTC. Its protein is CASSPGEAQNRETQYF.